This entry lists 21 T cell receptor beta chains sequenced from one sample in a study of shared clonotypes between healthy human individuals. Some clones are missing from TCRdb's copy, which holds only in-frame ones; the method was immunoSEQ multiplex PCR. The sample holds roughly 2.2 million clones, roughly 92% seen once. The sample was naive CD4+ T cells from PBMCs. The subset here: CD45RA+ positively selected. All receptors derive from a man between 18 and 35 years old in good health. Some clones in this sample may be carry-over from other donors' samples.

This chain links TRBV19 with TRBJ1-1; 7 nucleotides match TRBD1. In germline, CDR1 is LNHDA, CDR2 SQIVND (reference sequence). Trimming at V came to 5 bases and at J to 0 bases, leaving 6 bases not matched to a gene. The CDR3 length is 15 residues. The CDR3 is CASSSGDSLNTEAFF. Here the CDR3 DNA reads TGTGCCAGTAGTTCGGGGGACAGCTTGAACACTGAAGCTTTCTTT.

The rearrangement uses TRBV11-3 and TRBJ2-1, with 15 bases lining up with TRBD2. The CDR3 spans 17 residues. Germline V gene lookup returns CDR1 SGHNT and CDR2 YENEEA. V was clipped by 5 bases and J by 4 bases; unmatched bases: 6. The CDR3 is CASSPGLAGGLYNEQFF. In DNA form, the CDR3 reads TGTGCCAGCAGCCCCGGACTAGCGGGAGGGCTGTACAATGAGCAGTTCTTC.

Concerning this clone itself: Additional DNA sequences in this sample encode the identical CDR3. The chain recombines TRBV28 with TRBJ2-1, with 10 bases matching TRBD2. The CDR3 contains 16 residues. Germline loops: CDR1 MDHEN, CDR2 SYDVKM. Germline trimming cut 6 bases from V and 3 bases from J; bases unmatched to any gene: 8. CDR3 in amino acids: CASSYAGTSVYNEQFF. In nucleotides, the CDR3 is TGTGCCAGCAGCTATGCCGGGACTAGCGTCTACAATGAGCAGTTCTTC.

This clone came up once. The chain's CDR3 is CARTSGSTDTQYF. CDR3 coding DNA: TGTGCCAGGACTAGCGGGAGTACAGATACGCAGTATTTT. The genes are TRBV30 and TRBJ2-3; 13 nucleotides line up with TRBD2. The CDR3 extends over 13 amino acids. After removal of 8 bases from V and 3 bases from J, the junction contained 2 bases not matched to a gene. Germline V lookup: CDR1 GTSNPN, CDR2 SVGIG (reference sequence).

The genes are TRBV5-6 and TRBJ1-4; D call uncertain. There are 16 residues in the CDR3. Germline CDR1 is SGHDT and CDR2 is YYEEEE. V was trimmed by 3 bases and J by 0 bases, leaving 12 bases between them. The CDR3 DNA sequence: TGTGCCAGCAGCTCCCTCGGGGAAACAACTAATGAAAAACTGTTTTTT. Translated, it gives CASSSLGETTNEKLFF.

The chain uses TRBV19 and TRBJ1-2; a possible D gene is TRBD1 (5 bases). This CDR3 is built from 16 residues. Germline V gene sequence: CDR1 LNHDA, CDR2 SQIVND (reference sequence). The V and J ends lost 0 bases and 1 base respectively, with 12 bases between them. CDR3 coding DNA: TGTGCCAGTAGTATAGACCGACAGACCCTTAACTATGGCTACACCTTC. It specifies CASSIDRQTLNYGYTF.

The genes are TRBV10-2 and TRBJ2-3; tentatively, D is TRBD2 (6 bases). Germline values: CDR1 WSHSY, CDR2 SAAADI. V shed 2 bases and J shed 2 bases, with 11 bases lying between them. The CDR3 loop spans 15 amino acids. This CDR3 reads CASSEPGLHTDTQYF. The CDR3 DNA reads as TGCGCCAGCAGTGAGCCGGGACTCCACACAGATACGCAGTATTTT.

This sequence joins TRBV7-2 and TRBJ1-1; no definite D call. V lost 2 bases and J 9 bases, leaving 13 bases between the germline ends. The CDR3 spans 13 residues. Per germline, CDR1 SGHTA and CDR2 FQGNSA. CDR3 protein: CASSLLMPTQAFF. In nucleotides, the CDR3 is TGTGCCAGCAGCTTATTAATGCCGACTCAAGCTTTCTTT.

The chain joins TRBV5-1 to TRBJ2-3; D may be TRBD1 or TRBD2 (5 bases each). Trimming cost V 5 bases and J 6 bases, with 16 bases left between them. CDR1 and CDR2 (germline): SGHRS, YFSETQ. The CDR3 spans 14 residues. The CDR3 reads CASSWGPPEDTQYF. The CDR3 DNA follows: TGCGCCAGCAGTTGGGGACCTCCGGAGGATACGCAGTATTTT.

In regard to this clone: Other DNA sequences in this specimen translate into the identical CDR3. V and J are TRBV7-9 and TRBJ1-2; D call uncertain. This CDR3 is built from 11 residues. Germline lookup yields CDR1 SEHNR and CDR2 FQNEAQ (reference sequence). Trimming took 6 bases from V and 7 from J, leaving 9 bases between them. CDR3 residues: CASSRALGYTF. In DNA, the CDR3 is TGTGCCAGCAGTCGGGCCCTTGGCTACACCTTC.

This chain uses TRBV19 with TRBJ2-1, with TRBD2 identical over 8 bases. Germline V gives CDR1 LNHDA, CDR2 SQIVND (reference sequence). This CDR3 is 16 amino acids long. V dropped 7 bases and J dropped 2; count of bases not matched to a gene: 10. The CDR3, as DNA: TGTGCCAGTATGAGCGACGGGAGGGGTCCCTACAATGAGCAGTTCTTC. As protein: CASMSDGRGPYNEQFF.

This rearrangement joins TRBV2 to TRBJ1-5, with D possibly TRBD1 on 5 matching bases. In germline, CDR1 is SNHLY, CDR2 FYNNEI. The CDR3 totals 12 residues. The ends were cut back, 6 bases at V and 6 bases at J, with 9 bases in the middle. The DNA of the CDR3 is TGTGCCAGCAGGGGGGGTAGTCAGCCCCAGCATTTT. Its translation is CASRGGSQPQHF.

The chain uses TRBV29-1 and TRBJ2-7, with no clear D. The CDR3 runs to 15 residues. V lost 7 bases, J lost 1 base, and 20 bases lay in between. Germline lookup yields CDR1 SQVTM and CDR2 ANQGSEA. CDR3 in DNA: TGCAGCGCTTCATTAGGATTTGGTCGGTCCTACGAGCAGTACTTC. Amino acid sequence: CSASLGFGRSYEQYF.

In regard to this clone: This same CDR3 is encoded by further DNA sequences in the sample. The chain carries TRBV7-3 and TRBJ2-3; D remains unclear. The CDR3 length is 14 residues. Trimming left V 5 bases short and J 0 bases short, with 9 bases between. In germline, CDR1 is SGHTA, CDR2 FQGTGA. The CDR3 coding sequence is TGTGCCAGCAGCCCCTCACGGAGCACAGATACGCAGTATTTT. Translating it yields CASSPSRSTDTQYF.

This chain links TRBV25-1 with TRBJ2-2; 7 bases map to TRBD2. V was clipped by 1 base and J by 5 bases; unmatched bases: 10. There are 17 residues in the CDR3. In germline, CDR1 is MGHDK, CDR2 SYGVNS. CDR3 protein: CASSEWGGRLVTGELFF. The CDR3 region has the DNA TGTGCCAGCAGTGAATGGGGAGGGCGATTAGTAACCGGGGAGCTGTTTTTT.

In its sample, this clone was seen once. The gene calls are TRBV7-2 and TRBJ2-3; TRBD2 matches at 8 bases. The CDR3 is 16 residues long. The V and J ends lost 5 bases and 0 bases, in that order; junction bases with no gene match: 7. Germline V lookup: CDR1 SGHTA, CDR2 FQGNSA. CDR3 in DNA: TGTGCCAGCAGCGTACGACTAGCGTTGAGCACAGATACGCAGTATTTT. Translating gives CASSVRLALSTDTQYF.

The CDR3 here is CASSQMQGYNEKLFF. CDR3 sequence (DNA): TGTGCCAGCAGCCAAATGCAGGGGTATAATGAAAAACTGTTTTTT. V is TRBV4-2 and J is TRBJ1-4, with TRBD1 as a possible D gene (6 bases). V lost 2 bases and J 4 bases, leaving 11 bases between the germline ends. Germline loops: CDR1 LGHNA, CDR2 YNFKEQ. The CDR3 extends over 15 amino acids.

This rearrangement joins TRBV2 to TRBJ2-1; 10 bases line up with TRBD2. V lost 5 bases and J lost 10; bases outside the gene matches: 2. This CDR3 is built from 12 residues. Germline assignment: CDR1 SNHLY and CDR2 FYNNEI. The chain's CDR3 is CASSRTSGEQFF. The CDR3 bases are TGTGCCAGCAGTCGGACTAGCGGAGAGCAGTTCTTC.

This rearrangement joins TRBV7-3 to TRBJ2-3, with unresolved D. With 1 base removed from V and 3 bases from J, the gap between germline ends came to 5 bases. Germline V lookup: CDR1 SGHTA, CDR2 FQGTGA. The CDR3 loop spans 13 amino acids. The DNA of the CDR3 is TGTGCCAGCAGCTTAATACAGACAGATACGCAGTATTTT. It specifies CASSLIQTDTQYF.

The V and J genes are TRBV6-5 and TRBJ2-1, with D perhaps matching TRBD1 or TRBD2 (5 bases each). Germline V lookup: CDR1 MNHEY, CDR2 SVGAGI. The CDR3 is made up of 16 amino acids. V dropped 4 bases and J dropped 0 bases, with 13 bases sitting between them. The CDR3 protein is CASSSRDGLSYNEQFF. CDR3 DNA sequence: TGTGCCAGCAGTTCCAGGGACGGCCTCTCCTACAATGAGCAGTTCTTC.

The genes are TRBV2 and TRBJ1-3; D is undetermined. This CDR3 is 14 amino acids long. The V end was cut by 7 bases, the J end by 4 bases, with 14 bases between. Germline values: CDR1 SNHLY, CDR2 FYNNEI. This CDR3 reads CASTLSGRGNTIYF. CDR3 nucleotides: TGTGCCAGCACCCTGTCGGGTAGGGGAAACACCATATATTTT.